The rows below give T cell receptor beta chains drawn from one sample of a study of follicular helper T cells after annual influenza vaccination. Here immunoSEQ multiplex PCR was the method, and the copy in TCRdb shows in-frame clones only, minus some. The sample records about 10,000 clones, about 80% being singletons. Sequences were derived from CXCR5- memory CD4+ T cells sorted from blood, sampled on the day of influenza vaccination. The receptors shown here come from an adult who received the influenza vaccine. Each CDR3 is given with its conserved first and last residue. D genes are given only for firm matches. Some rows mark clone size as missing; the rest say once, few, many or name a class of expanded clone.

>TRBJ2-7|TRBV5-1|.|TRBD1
TGCGCCAGCAGCTTGGCCGGACAGGCCTACGAGCAGTACTTC
CASSLAGQAYEQYF
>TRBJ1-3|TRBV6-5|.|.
TGTGCCAGCAGTTACTCGGGGGGGGCCGCTGGAAACACCATATATTTT
CASSYSGGAAGNTIYF
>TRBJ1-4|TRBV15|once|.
TGTGCCACCAGCAGACAGGGGACTAATGAAAAACTGTTTTTT
CATSRQGTNEKLFF
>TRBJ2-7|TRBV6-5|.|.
TGTGCAAGCAAGGGAGAAGGGCACCCGTACGAGCAGTACTTC
CASKGEGHPYEQYF
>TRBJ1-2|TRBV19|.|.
TGTGCCACCAGCCAGGGCGGCGGCTACACCTTC
CATSQGGGYTF
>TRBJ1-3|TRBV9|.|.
TGTGCCAGCAGCGTAGAAGGGTTCTCTGGAAACACCATATATTTT
CASSVEGFSGNTIYF
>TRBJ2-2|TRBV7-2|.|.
TGTGCCAGCAGCTTACGACAGGTCCACACCGGGGAGCTGTTTTTT
CASSLRQVHTGELFF
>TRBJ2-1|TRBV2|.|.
TGTGCCAGCAGTGAAGACCGCTGGGCCATTGAGCAGTTCTTC
CASSEDRWAIEQFF
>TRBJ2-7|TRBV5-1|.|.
TGCGCCAGCAGCTTGACCACTCCCTACGAGCAGTACTTC
CASSLTTPYEQYF
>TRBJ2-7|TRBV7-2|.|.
TGTGCCAGCAGCAAAGGACACGACGTCTCCTACGAGCAGTACTTC
CASSKGHDVSYEQYF
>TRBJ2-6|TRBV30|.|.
TGTGCCTGGGTGCTGGGACTGAGCTCTGGGGCCAACGTCCTGACTTTC
CAWVLGLSSGANVLTF
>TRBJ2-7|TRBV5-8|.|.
TGTGCCAGCAGCTTGATAGGGTCCTACGAGCAGTACTTC
CASSLIGSYEQYF
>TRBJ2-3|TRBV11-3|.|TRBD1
TGTGCCAGCAGCAGGGGACAGAGCACAGATACGCAGTATTTT
CASSRGQSTDTQYF
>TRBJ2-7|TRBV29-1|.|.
TGCAGCGTTGAACAGGGCTACGAGCAGTACTTC
CSVEQGYEQYF
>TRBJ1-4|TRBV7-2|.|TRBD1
TGTGCCAGCAGCTTAGTCCAGGGGGGCTCCGAAAAACTGTTTTTT
CASSLVQGGSEKLFF
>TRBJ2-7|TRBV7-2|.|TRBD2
TGTGCCAGCAGCTTAGCGGGAGGGAAGCAGTACTTC
CASSLAGGKQYF
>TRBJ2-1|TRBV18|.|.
TGTGCCAGCTCACCACGGGAAAGCTCCTACAATGAGCAGTTCTTC
CASSPRESSYNEQFF
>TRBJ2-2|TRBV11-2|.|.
TGTGCCAGCAGCTTCTTTCGTTCCGGGGAGCTGTTTTTT
CASSFFRSGELFF
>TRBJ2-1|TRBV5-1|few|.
TGCGCCAGCAGCGGGACCACCGGGGCCGGGGAGCAGTTCTTC
CASSGTTGAGEQFF
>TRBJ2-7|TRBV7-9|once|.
TGTGCCAGCAGCTCGGGCCCCGAGCAGTACTTC
CASSSGPEQYF
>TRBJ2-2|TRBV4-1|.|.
TGCGCCAGCAGCCAGGGTTTATCTAGGAGAGGGGGTTGGCCCGGGGAGCTGTTTTTT
CASSQGLSRRGGWPGELFF
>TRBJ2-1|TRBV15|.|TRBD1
TGTGCCACCAGCAGAAGGACAGGCCAGGGCAATGAGCAGTTCTTC
CATSRRTGQGNEQFF
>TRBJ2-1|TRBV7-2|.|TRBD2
TGTGCCAGCAGCTTAGGTAATAGCGGGAATGAGCAGTTCTTC
CASSLGNSGNEQFF
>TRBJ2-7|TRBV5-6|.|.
TGTGCCAGCCGGTATCGGCGGCTTCCCCACTACGAGCAGTACTTC
CASRYRRLPHYEQYF
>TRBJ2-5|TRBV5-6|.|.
TGTGCCAGCAGCGCCCGACTAGTAAGGGAGACCCAGTACTTC
CASSARLVRETQYF
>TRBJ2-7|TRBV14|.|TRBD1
TGTGCCAGCAGCCGGACAGGTCCCTACGAGCAGTACTTC
CASSRTGPYEQYF
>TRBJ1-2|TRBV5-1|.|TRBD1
TGCGCCAGCAGCTTGGAGGGACAGGATGGCTACACCTTC
CASSLEGQDGYTF
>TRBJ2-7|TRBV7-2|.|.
TGTGCCAGCAGCTTAGATGTTAGCGAGCAGTACTTC
CASSLDVSEQYF
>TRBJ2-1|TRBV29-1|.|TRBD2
TGCAGCGTTGCACAAAATAGCGGGGATTACAATGAGCAGTTCTTC
CSVAQNSGDYNEQFF
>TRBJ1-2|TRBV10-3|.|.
TGTGCCATCAGTGAGTCTGAGGTAAACTATGGCTACACCTTC
CAISESEVNYGYTF
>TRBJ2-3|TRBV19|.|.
TGTGCCAGTAGTATAGGAGGAGGGCCAGATACGCAGTATTTT
CASSIGGGPDTQYF
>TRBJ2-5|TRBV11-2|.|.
TGTGCCAGCAGCTTGAACGGTTTGAGTTTACGAGAGACCCAGTACTTC
CASSLNGLSLRETQYF
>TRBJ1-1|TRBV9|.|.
TGTGCCAGCAGCGTCGAAGGGGGGAGCCGGGTGAACACTGAAGCTTTCTTT
CASSVEGGSRVNTEAFF
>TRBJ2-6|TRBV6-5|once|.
TGTGCCAGCAGTGGGGACGGGACCGGGGCCAACGTCCTGACTTTC
CASSGDGTGANVLTF
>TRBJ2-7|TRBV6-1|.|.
TGTGCCAGCAGTGATTGGCAGGGGGGGTCCTACGAGCAGTACTTC
CASSDWQGGSYEQYF
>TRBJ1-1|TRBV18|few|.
TGTGCCAGCTCCACCTCCACGGGGGCTTGGAACACTGAAGCTTTCTTT
CASSTSTGAWNTEAFF
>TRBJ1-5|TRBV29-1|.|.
TGCAGCGTCAGCGACAAAAATCAGCCCCAGCATTTT
CSVSDKNQPQHF
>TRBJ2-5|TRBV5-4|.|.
TGTGCCAGCACCTCCGGGGCCCTCCGAACCCAGTACTTC
CASTSGALRTQYF
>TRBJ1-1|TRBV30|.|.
TGTGCCTGGAGGCCCGGACCTAACACTGAAGCTTTCTTT
CAWRPGPNTEAFF
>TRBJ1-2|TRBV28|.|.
TGTGCCAGCAGTACCCAGGGTCTTGCCTATGGCTACACCTTC
CASSTQGLAYGYTF
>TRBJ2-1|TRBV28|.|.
TGTGCCAGCAGTGGACCCTTCAGGGATGAGCAGTTCTTC
CASSGPFRDEQFF
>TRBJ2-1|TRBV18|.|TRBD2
TGTGCCAGCTCTCCGCTAGCGGGAGGGCCGGGACGGTACAATGAGCAGTTCTTC
CASSPLAGGPGRYNEQFF
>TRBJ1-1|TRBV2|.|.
TGTGCCAGCAGGGCTAAACAGGGAGTTGGCCACACTGAAGCTTTCTTT
CASRAKQGVGHTEAFF
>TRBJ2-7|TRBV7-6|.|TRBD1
TGTGCCAGCAGCTCACCGGACAGGGGTGCGCGTGAGCAGTACTTC
CASSSPDRGAREQYF
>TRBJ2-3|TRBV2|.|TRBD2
TGTGCCAGCAGACAAACACCCGGGACTAGAAATCTGGGGGGGGGCACAGATACGCAGTATTTT
CASRQTPGTRNLGGGTDTQYF
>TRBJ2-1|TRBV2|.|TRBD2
TGTGCCAGCAGTGAAGCGCGGGAGGCGTATTACAATGAGCAGTTCTTC
CASSEAREAYYNEQFF
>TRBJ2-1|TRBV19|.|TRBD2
TGTGCCAGTAGTATAAGGGGACTAGCGGATTACAATGAGCAGTTCTTC
CASSIRGLADYNEQFF